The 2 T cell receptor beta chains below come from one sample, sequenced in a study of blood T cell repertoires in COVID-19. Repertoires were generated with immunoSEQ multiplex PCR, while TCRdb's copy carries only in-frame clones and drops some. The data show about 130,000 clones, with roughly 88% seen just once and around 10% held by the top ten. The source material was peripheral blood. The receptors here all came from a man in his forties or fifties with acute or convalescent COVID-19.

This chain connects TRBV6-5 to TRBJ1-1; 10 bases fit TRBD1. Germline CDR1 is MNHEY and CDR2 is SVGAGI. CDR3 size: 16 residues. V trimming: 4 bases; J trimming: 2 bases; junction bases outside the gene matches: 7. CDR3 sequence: CASSWDRGSLNTEAFF. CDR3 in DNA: TGTGCCAGCAGTTGGGACAGGGGATCCCTAAACACTGAAGCTTTCTTT.

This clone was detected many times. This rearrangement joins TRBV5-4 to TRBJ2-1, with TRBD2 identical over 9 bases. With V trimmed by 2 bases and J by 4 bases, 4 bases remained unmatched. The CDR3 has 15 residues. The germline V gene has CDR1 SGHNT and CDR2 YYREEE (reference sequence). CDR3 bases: TGTGCCAGCAGCTTTATAGCGGGGGATTACAATGAGCAGTTCTTC. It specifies CASSFIAGDYNEQFF.